The rows below give T cell receptor beta chains drawn from one sample of a study of blood T cell repertoires in COVID-19. Profiled with immunoSEQ multiplex PCR; TCRdb holds only in-frame clones, not every one. The table shows roughly 80,000 clones, with about 79% occurring only once. Sequenced sample: peripheral blood. All receptors derive from a human donor in a cohort sampled during active COVID-19. Each CDR3 is given with its conserved first and last residue. A D gene is named only where the DNA matches it firmly. Clone size is given for some rows only: seen once, a few or many times, or a class if the clone is expanded.

v_gene: TRBV29-1; abundance: .; d_gene: TRBD1; j_gene: TRBJ1-2; CDR3aa: CSVHTLGQGSYGYIF; CDR3nt: TGCAGCGTTCACACTCTTGGACAGGGATCCTATGGCTACATCTTC
v_gene: TRBV5-1; abundance: .; d_gene: .; j_gene: TRBJ1-1; CDR3aa: CASSLAGGEAFF; CDR3nt: TGCGCCAGCAGCCTGGCGGGGGGAGAAGCTTTCTTT
v_gene: TRBV7-6; abundance: .; d_gene: .; j_gene: TRBJ1-1; CDR3aa: CASSLGTLNTEAFF; CDR3nt: TGTGCCAGCAGCTTAGGGACATTGAACACTGAAGCTTTCTTT
v_gene: TRBV5-1; abundance: .; d_gene: .; j_gene: TRBJ2-5; CDR3aa: CASSFQGTRETQYF; CDR3nt: TGCGCCAGCAGCTTCCAGGGGACCCGTGAGACCCAGTACTTC
v_gene: TRBV6-6; abundance: few; d_gene: .; j_gene: TRBJ1-1; CDR3aa: CASSLPVNTEAFF; CDR3nt: TGTGCCAGCAGCCTCCCCGTGAACACTGAAGCTTTCTTT
v_gene: TRBV9; abundance: few; d_gene: TRBD1; j_gene: TRBJ2-3; CDR3aa: CASSRRTGGDADTQYF; CDR3nt: TGTGCCAGCAGCAGACGGACAGGGGGCGACGCAGATACGCAGTATTTT
v_gene: TRBV21-1; abundance: .; d_gene: .; j_gene: TRBJ1-2; CDR3aa: CASSKALSRTGGASNYGYTF; CDR3nt: TGTGCCAGCAGCAAAGCGCTGTCCAGGACAGGGGGCGCCAGTAACTATGGCTACACCTTC
v_gene: TRBV6-4; abundance: .; d_gene: .; j_gene: TRBJ2-1; CDR3aa: CASSDSRSETNEQFF; CDR3nt: TGTGCCAGCAGTGACTCGAGGTCGGAGACGAATGAGCAGTTCTTC
v_gene: TRBV5-1; abundance: .; d_gene: .; j_gene: TRBJ1-1; CDR3aa: CASSYPSGGVNTEAFF; CDR3nt: TGCGCCAGCAGCTACCCCTCTGGGGGCGTGAACACTGAAGCTTTCTTT
v_gene: TRBV5-1; abundance: few; d_gene: TRBD1; j_gene: TRBJ1-3; CDR3aa: CASSLTGAPSGNTIYF; CDR3nt: TGCGCCAGCAGCTTGACAGGGGCCCCCTCTGGAAACACCATATATTTT
v_gene: TRBV11-3; abundance: .; d_gene: .; j_gene: TRBJ1-2; CDR3aa: CASSFTVLQGFNYGYTF; CDR3nt: TGTGCCAGCAGCTTCACAGTGTTACAGGGTTTTAACTATGGCTACACCTTC
v_gene: TRBV6-4; abundance: .; d_gene: .; j_gene: TRBJ2-1; CDR3aa: CASSPFPGSGEQFF; CDR3nt: TGTGCCAGCAGTCCCTTCCCGGGGTCCGGTGAGCAGTTCTTC
v_gene: TRBV29-1; abundance: once; d_gene: .; j_gene: TRBJ2-2; CDR3aa: CSVDRGRPGELFF; CDR3nt: TGCAGCGTTGACAGGGGGAGGCCCGGGGAGCTGTTTTTT
v_gene: TRBV30; abundance: .; d_gene: .; j_gene: TRBJ1-1; CDR3aa: CAWSQGLFTEAFF; CDR3nt: TGTGCCTGGAGTCAGGGTTTATTCACTGAAGCTTTCTTT
v_gene: TRBV7-9; abundance: few; d_gene: .; j_gene: TRBJ2-7; CDR3aa: CASSLRGSYEQYF; CDR3nt: TGTGCCAGCAGCCTCAGGGGAAGCTACGAGCAGTACTTC
v_gene: TRBV15; abundance: .; d_gene: TRBD2; j_gene: TRBJ2-1; CDR3aa: CATSRGVSGVVAYNEQFF; CDR3nt: TGTGCCACCAGCAGAGGGGTTAGCGGGGTTGTGGCCTACAATGAGCAGTTCTTC
v_gene: TRBV4-2; abundance: .; d_gene: TRBD2; j_gene: TRBJ2-3; CDR3aa: CASSRPLAETTDTQYF; CDR3nt: TGTGCCAGCAGCCGGCCACTAGCGGAAACCACAGATACGCAGTATTTT
v_gene: TRBV2; abundance: .; d_gene: TRBD2; j_gene: TRBJ2-3; CDR3aa: CASSLGTSGRTDTQYF; CDR3nt: TGTGCCAGCAGTTTAGGGACTAGCGGACGAACAGATACGCAGTATTTT
v_gene: TRBV29-1; abundance: .; d_gene: .; j_gene: TRBJ2-5; CDR3aa: CSVNREQETQYF; CDR3nt: TGCAGCGTTAACAGGGAACAAGAGACCCAGTACTTC
v_gene: TRBV27; abundance: .; d_gene: TRBD1; j_gene: TRBJ2-1; CDR3aa: CASSSGTGGREQFF; CDR3nt: TGTGCCAGCAGTTCCGGGACAGGGGGCCGGGAGCAGTTCTTC
v_gene: TRBV6-6; abundance: .; d_gene: TRBD1; j_gene: TRBJ2-5; CDR3aa: CASRTPGTEETQYF; CDR3nt: TGTGCCAGCAGGACACCCGGGACAGAAGAGACCCAGTACTTC
v_gene: TRBV19; abundance: .; d_gene: TRBD1; j_gene: TRBJ1-3; CDR3aa: CASSQQGASGNTIYF; CDR3nt: TGTGCCAGTAGTCAACAGGGGGCCTCGGGAAACACCATATATTTT
v_gene: TRBV6-6; abundance: .; d_gene: TRBD2; j_gene: TRBJ2-1; CDR3aa: CASSPTLAVITNSRSYNEQFF; CDR3nt: TGTGCCAGCAGTCCCACTCTAGCGGTTATCACCAACTCACGAAGCTACAATGAGCAGTTCTTC
v_gene: TRBV24-1; abundance: .; d_gene: .; j_gene: TRBJ2-3; CDR3aa: CATSEFPGHPYF; CDR3nt: TGTGCCACCAGTGAGTTTCCGGGACATCCGTATTTT
v_gene: TRBV11-3; abundance: once; d_gene: TRBD2; j_gene: TRBJ2-6; CDR3aa: CASSPRGGSGANVLTF; CDR3nt: TGTGCCAGCAGCCCCCGGGGAGGGTCCGGGGCCAACGTCCTGACTTTC
v_gene: TRBV5-1; abundance: .; d_gene: .; j_gene: TRBJ2-3; CDR3aa: CASSPDFPTDTQYF; CDR3nt: TGCGCCAGCAGCCCCGACTTTCCCACAGATACGCAGTATTTT
v_gene: TRBV5-4; abundance: .; d_gene: TRBD2; j_gene: TRBJ2-1; CDR3aa: CASSLIEREGPYNEQFF; CDR3nt: TGTGCCAGCAGCTTGATCGAGCGGGAGGGCCCATACAATGAGCAGTTCTTC
v_gene: TRBV6-5; abundance: .; d_gene: TRBD1; j_gene: TRBJ1-1; CDR3aa: CASSYGGGGHSFF; CDR3nt: TGTGCCAGCAGTTACGGCGGAGGGGGCCACTCTTTCTTT
v_gene: TRBV9; abundance: .; d_gene: .; j_gene: TRBJ2-2; CDR3aa: CASSVEAGYTGELFF; CDR3nt: TGTGCCAGCAGCGTAGAGGCGGGGTACACCGGGGAGCTGTTTTTT
v_gene: TRBV27; abundance: once; d_gene: .; j_gene: TRBJ1-1; CDR3aa: CASSRGTEAFF; CDR3nt: TGTGCCAGCAGTAGAGGAACTGAAGCTTTCTTT
v_gene: TRBV5-6; abundance: .; d_gene: .; j_gene: TRBJ1-2; CDR3aa: CASSLRFGGIYGYTF; CDR3nt: TGTGCCAGCAGCTTGCGGTTCGGGGGGATCTATGGCTACACCTTC
v_gene: TRBV11-3; abundance: .; d_gene: .; j_gene: TRBJ1-1; CDR3aa: CASSPTTVTEAFF; CDR3nt: TGTGCCAGCAGCCCGACCACAGTAACTGAAGCTTTCTTT
v_gene: TRBV25-1; abundance: .; d_gene: TRBD1; j_gene: TRBJ1-4; CDR3aa: CASSGQGWTNEKLFF; CDR3nt: TGTGCCAGCAGTGGACAGGGGTGGACTAATGAAAAACTGTTTTTT
v_gene: TRBV29-1; abundance: few; d_gene: .; j_gene: TRBJ1-5; CDR3aa: CSVEDPQGNQPQHF; CDR3nt: TGCAGCGTTGAAGACCCCCAGGGAAATCAGCCCCAGCATTTT
v_gene: TRBV7-3; abundance: once; d_gene: .; j_gene: TRBJ1-3; CDR3aa: CASSSRAGNTIYF; CDR3nt: TGTGCCAGCAGCTCCCGCGCTGGAAACACCATATATTTT
v_gene: TRBV5-8; abundance: few; d_gene: .; j_gene: TRBJ2-3; CDR3aa: CASSLDRGSTDTQYF; CDR3nt: TGTGCCAGCAGCTTGGACCGGGGAAGCACAGATACGCAGTATTTT
v_gene: TRBV2; abundance: .; d_gene: .; j_gene: TRBJ1-2; CDR3aa: CASSDAAASYGYTF; CDR3nt: TGTGCCAGCAGTGACGCCGCAGCGAGTTATGGCTACACCTTC
v_gene: TRBV7-3; abundance: .; d_gene: TRBD1; j_gene: TRBJ1-1; CDR3aa: CASSSQGAITEAFF; CDR3nt: TGTGCCAGCAGCTCCCAGGGGGCGATCACTGAAGCTTTCTTT
v_gene: TRBV19; abundance: .; d_gene: .; j_gene: TRBJ2-3; CDR3aa: CASARGDTQYF; CDR3nt: TGTGCCAGTGCCCGCGGGGATACGCAGTATTTT
v_gene: TRBV6-5; abundance: .; d_gene: .; j_gene: TRBJ1-6; CDR3aa: CASTSGNSPLHF; CDR3nt: TGTGCCAGCACCTCAGGGAATTCACCCCTCCACTTT
v_gene: TRBV27; abundance: .; d_gene: .; j_gene: TRBJ2-3; CDR3aa: CASSLRWAATDTQYF; CDR3nt: TGTGCCAGCAGTTTACGATGGGCCGCCACAGATACGCAGTATTTT